Listed below are T cell receptor beta chains from one sample, sequenced in a study of prognosis after radiotherapy for stage I lung cancer. TCRdb passed the multiplex PCR reads through MiXCR, listing each CDR3 protein once. Among tens of thousands of distinct CDR3 sequences, more than 40% were seen once, and the ten largest hold around 29%. Source: PBMCs, taken before or after stereotactic body radiation therapy (not recorded which). The source is a donor over 45 with non-small cell lung cancer. Each CDR3 is given with its conserved first and last residue. D genes are given only for firm matches. Size is omitted from some rows. Given values are once, few, many or a class for expanded clones.

V gene	J gene	D gene	clone size	CDR3 DNA	CDR3 protein
TRBV20-1	TRBJ2-1	TRBD1	many	TGCAGTGCTAGGGGTGGACAGGTGTACAATGAGCAGTTCTTC	CSARGGQVYNEQFF
TRBV20-1	TRBJ2-7	NA	NA	TGCAGTGCTAGAGATGAAACAGCCGAGCAGTACTTC	CSARDETAEQYF
TRBV12-3/TRBV12-4	TRBJ1-2	TRBD1	few	TGTGCCAGCAGTTATATTCGGACAGGGGGCAGCTATGTCTACACCTTC	CASSYIRTGGSYVYTF
TRBV5-1	TRBJ1-4	NA	many	TGCGCCAGCAGACGGGACGCCGCAACTAATGAAAAACTGTTTTTT	CASRRDAATNEKLFF
TRBV7-8	TRBJ1-3	NA	NA	TGTGCCAGCAGCTTAGACAGCTCTGGAAACACCATATATTTT	CASSLDSSGNTIYF
TRBV6-1	TRBJ2-7	TRBD1	few	TGTGCCAGCAGGACAGGGGTTTACGAGCAGTACTTC	CASRTGVYEQYF
TRBV3-1	TRBJ2-4	TRBD2	many	TGTGCCAGCAGCCAATCTGGCAGCGGGAGGAAAAACATTCAGTACTTC	CASSQSGSGRKNIQYF
TRBV11-2	TRBJ1-2	TRBD1	NA	TGTGCCAGCAGCGACAGGGGTTACTATGGCTACACCTTC	CASSDRGYYGYTF
TRBV15	TRBJ2-3	TRBD2	NA	TGTGCCACCAGCAGAGGACTAGCGGTAATCCCTGATACGCAGTATTTT	CATSRGLAVIPDTQYF
TRBV9	TRBJ2-1	TRBD2	many	TGTGCCAGCAGCGTCGGGGGGACCTACTACAATGAGCAGTTCTTC	CASSVGGTYYNEQFF
TRBV6-2/TRBV6-3	TRBJ1-5	TRBD1	NA	TGTGCCAGCAGTTCGACAGGGTATAGCAATCAGCCCCAGCATTTT	CASSSTGYSNQPQHF
TRBV6-1	TRBJ1-2	NA	many	TGTGCCAGCAGTGAAGCCTGGACAGTTAAAACCCCAAACTATGGCTACACCTTC	CASSEAWTVKTPNYGYTF
TRBV6-1	TRBJ2-5	NA	many	TGTGCCAGCAGGCGCCGTACAGGGCCACAAGAGACCCAGTACTTC	CASRRRTGPQETQYF
TRBV3-1	TRBJ2-5	NA	many	TGTGCCAGCAGCCAATCCTACGAAGAGACCCAGTACTTC	CASSQSYEETQYF
TRBV28	TRBJ2-7	NA	NA	TGTGCCAGCAGTCCAGCGGTCGGGTCCTTAGGGGAGCATTACTTC	CASSPAVGSLGEHYF
TRBV6-1	TRBJ2-3	TRBD2	many	TGTGCCAGCAGTGGCGGGAGAACGGCAGATACGCAGTATTTT	CASSGGRTADTQYF
TRBV7-6	TRBJ2-3	NA	NA	TGTGCCAGCAGCCTCAGGTCGGCAGGCGGGACGGCAGATACGCAGTATTTT	CASSLRSAGGTADTQYF
TRBV19	TRBJ1-4	TRBD1	many	TGTGCCAGTAGTACTACGGGACAGGGAGGAGGGCTGTTTTTT	CASSTTGQGGGLFF